This section outlines one TCR beta chain sequence together with its context. After re-calling the 5' RACE reads, TCRdb lists one entry per CDR3 protein, DNA absent. The ten most abundant clones cover 5.5% to 6.5% of a sample with approximately 300,000 distinct CDR3 sequences. This sample was included in a study of monozygotic twins with inflammatory bowel disease. The length of the CDR3 is 16 residues. Germline CDR1 is SGHDN and CDR2 is FVKESK. Sequenced sample: blood. This receptor was identified in a human donor with ulcerative colitis or Crohn's disease, or a healthy co-twin of an affected twin (not recorded which). The chain couples TRBV14 to TRBJ1-1; lacking DNA, the TRBD1 call made by TCRdb goes unchecked. CDR3 region: CASSQRQGQANTEAFF.